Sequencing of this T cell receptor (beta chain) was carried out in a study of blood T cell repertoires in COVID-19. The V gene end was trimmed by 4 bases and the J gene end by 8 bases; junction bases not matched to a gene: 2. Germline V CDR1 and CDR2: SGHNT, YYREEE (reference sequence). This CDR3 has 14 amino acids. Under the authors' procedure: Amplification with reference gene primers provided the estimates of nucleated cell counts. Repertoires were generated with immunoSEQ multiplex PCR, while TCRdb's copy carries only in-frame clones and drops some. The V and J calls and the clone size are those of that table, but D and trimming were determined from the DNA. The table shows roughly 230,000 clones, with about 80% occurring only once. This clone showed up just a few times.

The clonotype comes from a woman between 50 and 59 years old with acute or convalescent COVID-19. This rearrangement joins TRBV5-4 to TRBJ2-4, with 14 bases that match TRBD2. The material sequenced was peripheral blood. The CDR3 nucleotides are TGTGCCAGCAGCCCGGGACTAGCGGGGGACATTCAGTACTTC. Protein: CASSPGLAGDIQYF.